This paragraph reports one T cell receptor beta chain. This clone came up a few times. The antigen it binds to is not known. No qualities accompany the bases; no much larger clone lies one base away. These data belong to a study of beta chain features in type 1 diabetes (dated by TCRdb to 2017 to 2018). A note on the overall study: No differences in mean age, gender distribution, total cell number or subset yield were found between patients and healthy donors. Across all samples, some 99 million sorted cells were examined, and cell number per subset correlated strongly with RNA yield. Regulatory and stem cell-like memory subsets were isolated from only 8 patients and about eight healthy donors, whereas naive and central memory subsets came from all 28 donors. The study compared TCRB repertoires of sorted circulating CD4+ T cell subsets between recently diagnosed type 1 diabetes patients and matched healthy donors.

Per the germline V gene, MDHEN is the CDR1 and SYDVKM is the CDR2. V loses 6 bases at its end and J loses 8 bases; junction bases beyond the gene matches: 9. The CDR3 spans 13 residues, from the cysteine through the phenylalanine. Solely the CDR3 DNA is kept, with 39 bases framed from the first base. The entire amount of isolated RNA was reverse transcribed using the High Capacity cDNA Reverse Transcription Kit, so the sequenced TCRB transcripts were expressed ones. Deep immunoSEQ sequencing was performed on naive, central memory and regulatory T cell samples, with an average of around 3.5 million total reads per sample. Sorted cells were lysed in RLT buffer, and RNA was extracted using DNase-treated RNeasy Micro or Mini kits according to cell number. To prevent cross-contamination, each cell subset was processed individually, whereas patient and healthy donor samples were processed jointly. The immunoSEQ multiplex PCR was used to amplify TCRB sequences from cDNA, yielding 87-bp fragments that span the CDR3 region. The amplicons were sequenced using the Illumina HiSeq platform. Under the source paper's analysis protocol: Synthetic template baselines were used to correct PCR bias computationally, reads within Hamming distance 2 were collapsed together, and singletons that could not be merged were discarded. Reads were aligned against IMGT so that V, D and J genes, CDR3 length and insertions or deletions at six rearrangement sites could be assigned. Within each subset, clonotype counts were normalized to sorted cell number, after which true diversity and Gini coefficients were computed with the tcR R package. The overlap coefficient, calculated on TCRB nucleotide sequences, was used to measure repertoire sharing. TCRdb provides this immuneACCESS table in a form limited to in-frame rearrangements. Some clones are lacking; in checked studies, under half of them reflect an unresolved V gene, and why the rest are absent is not known. The D gene and trimming were derived from the DNA, and the V and J assignments and clone size from that table. This sample holds approximately 170,000 clones; 6.5% to 8.5% were observed only once. Of the sample, roughly 0.5% is held by the ten largest clones.

From each donor, a single peripheral blood sample of about 100 mL on average was drawn into heparinised tubes. Using a panel that included CD45RO, CCR7, CD25, CD127, CD95 and CD27, naive, central memory, regulatory and stem cell-like memory CD4+ T cells were sorted on a BD FACSAria II. Every sorted population had a purity above 95%. PBMCs were isolated immediately by Lymphoprep density gradient centrifugation and stained directly without culture. To minimize batch effects, samples were stained and sorted in pairs, one healthy donor with one patient per experiment. The paper's findings and limits, for the study overall: HLA sub-analyses involved small numbers of individuals, so any influence of HLA type on TCRB rearrangement remained unresolved. Naive, central memory and regulatory TCRB repertoires appeared more similar among patients than among healthy donors. Because cDNA was sequenced instead of genomic DNA, highly expressing activated cells could be over-represented, though the groups showed no difference in activation or CD3 levels. Patients with type 1 diabetes made fewer insertions and deleted more nucleotides at VDJ recombination sites, implying thymic rearrangement abnormalities. A moderate but significant shortening of TCRB CDR3 length was observed in type 1 diabetes patients in all four CD4+ subsets. Shorter templates might be favored by PCR, yet because patient and control samples were amplified and corrected together, any such skew would affect both groups equally.

This TCR derives from a man younger than 30 with type 1 diabetes. The rearranged chain carries TRBV28 and TRBJ1-2, with 7 bases aligning to TRBD1. Sequencing was performed on central memory CD4+ T cells from blood. CDR3 region: CASSLVQGRGYTF. The bases are TGTGCCAGCAGCCTAGTACAGGGGAGAGGCTACACCTTC.